A selection of T cell receptor beta chains follows, all from one sample in a study of beta chain features in type 1 diabetes. Libraries were prepared by immunoSEQ multiplex PCR; TCRdb keeps only in-frame clonotypes and omits some of them. The sample has some 250,000 clones, approximately 15% seen once. Sequenced material: naive CD4+ T cells from blood. These receptors were obtained from a man younger than 40 with type 1 diabetes. Each CDR3 is given with its conserved first and last residue. A D gene is named only where the DNA matches it firmly. Part of the rows lack a size; the others show once, few, many or a class for expanded clones.

D	V	size	J	CDR3	DNA
.	TRBV19	few	TRBJ1-2	CASSSLNSYGYTF	TGTGCCAGTAGTTCACTCAACAGCTATGGCTACACCTTC
.	TRBV21-1	.	TRBJ2-7	CASSRGVAGAYEQYF	TGTGCCAGCAGCAGGGGGGTCGCAGGAGCCTACGAGCAGTACTTC
TRBD1	TRBV4-2	few	TRBJ2-4	CASSQGDRGNIQYF	TGTGCCAGCAGCCAAGGAGACAGGGGAAACATTCAGTACTTC
.	TRBV7-9	few	TRBJ2-2	CASSIGGSGELFF	TGTGCCAGCTCCATTGGGGGGTCCGGGGAGCTGTTTTTT
TRBD1	TRBV5-1	.	TRBJ1-5	CASSFGQGNQPQHF	TGCGCCAGCAGCTTTGGACAGGGGAATCAGCCCCAGCATTTT
TRBD1	TRBV10-1	.	TRBJ2-1	CASSRQGNNEQFF	TGCGCCAGCAGTCGACAGGGCAACAATGAGCAGTTCTTC
.	TRBV10-3	.	TRBJ1-2	CAISDRPSGGYTF	TGTGCCATCAGTGACAGGCCCTCAGGGGGCTACACCTTC
.	TRBV6-5	few	TRBJ2-2	CASSTGTGELFF	TGTGCCAGCAGTACAGGAACCGGGGAGCTGTTTTTT
.	TRBV28	.	TRBJ2-3	CASSSLGWGPTDTQYF	TGTGCCAGCAGTTCTCTAGGCTGGGGGCCCACAGATACGCAGTATTTT
.	TRBV30	few	TRBJ2-5	CAWSVVGGETQYF	TGTGCCTGGAGTGTAGTGGGGGGTGAGACCCAGTACTTC
.	TRBV6-5	.	TRBJ1-1	CASSEMAGKAEAFF	TGTGCCAGCAGTGAAATGGCAGGGAAGGCTGAAGCTTTCTTT
.	TRBV7-8	few	TRBJ1-6	CASSLDQGSPLHF	TGTGCCAGCAGCTTGGATCAGGGTTCACCCCTCCACTTT
.	TRBV4-1	.	TRBJ1-1	CASSRPGANTEAFF	TGCGCCAGCAGCCGACCAGGGGCGAACACTGAAGCTTTCTTT
.	TRBV28	few	TRBJ2-2	CASSLLALTGELFF	TGTGCCAGCAGTTTACTAGCTCTCACCGGGGAGCTGTTTTTT
.	TRBV5-1	.	TRBJ1-1	CASSLGPTGDTEAFF	TGCGCCAGCAGCCTCGGTCCGACGGGGGACACTGAAGCTTTCTTT
.	TRBV6-6	few	TRBJ2-3	CASSLLALDTQYF	TGTGCCAGCAGCCTACTAGCATTAGATACGCAGTATTTT
.	TRBV19	few	TRBJ1-1	CASSIGSGNTEAFF	TGTGCCAGTAGTATAGGATCCGGGAACACTGAAGCTTTCTTT
TRBD2	TRBV4-2	.	TRBJ2-7	CASSQSLAGGPYEQYF	TGTGCCAGCAGCCAGTCTCTAGCGGGAGGGCCGTACGAGCAGTACTTC
.	TRBV19	once	TRBJ2-5	CASSGGFQETQYF	TGTGCCAGTAGTGGGGGCTTCCAAGAGACCCAGTACTTC
TRBD1	TRBV2	.	TRBJ2-7	CASSAAGTGGKDQYF	TGTGCCAGCAGCGCCGCCGGGACAGGGGGCAAGGATCAGTACTTC
.	TRBV30	few	TRBJ1-1	CAWSIRRNTEAFF	TGTGCCTGGAGTATCCGTCGGAACACTGAAGCTTTCTTT
.	TRBV25-1	few	TRBJ1-2	CASSEGGTVANYGYTF	TGTGCCAGCAGTGAGGGAGGGACGGTAGCTAACTATGGCTACACCTTC
TRBD2	TRBV13	.	TRBJ2-3	CASSLGTSGRASTDTQYF	TGTGCCAGCAGCCTAGGAACTAGCGGGAGGGCTAGCACAGATACGCAGTATTTT
TRBD2	TRBV11-2	.	TRBJ2-7	CASSSSGLAGNYEQYF	TGTGCCAGCAGCTCGTCTGGACTAGCGGGAAACTACGAGCAGTACTTC
TRBD1	TRBV29-1	few	TRBJ2-7	CSVNMGDSIYEQYF	TGCAGCGTAAACATGGGGGACAGCATCTACGAGCAGTACTTC
.	TRBV19	few	TRBJ2-7	CASSGYRTPYEQYF	TGTGCCAGTAGCGGCTACCGGACTCCCTACGAGCAGTACTTC
.	TRBV5-1	.	TRBJ2-6	CASSPTGGASAGANVLTF	TGCGCCAGCAGTCCTACAGGGGGGGCGTCGGCTGGGGCCAACGTCCTGACTTTC
.	TRBV9	.	TRBJ1-1	CASSVPTGGEAFF	TGTGCCAGCAGCGTACCGACCGGAGGGGAAGCTTTCTTT
TRBD2	TRBV7-2	few	TRBJ2-1	CASSFAGGRHNEQFF	TGTGCCAGCAGCTTCGCGGGAGGGCGCCACAATGAGCAGTTCTTC
TRBD2	TRBV6-1	.	TRBJ2-7	CASSDGTIYEQYF	TGTGCCAGCAGTGATGGGACTATCTACGAGCAGTACTTC
.	TRBV20-1	few	TRBJ2-3	CSASLVDTQYF	TGCAGTGCTAGTCTAGTGGATACGCAGTATTTT
TRBD1	TRBV5-1	.	TRBJ1-2	CASSKGQTNYGYTF	TGCGCCAGCAGCAAGGGACAGACTAACTATGGCTACACCTTC
.	TRBV7-2	.	TRBJ2-3	CASSLARGSTDTQYF	TGTGCCAGCAGCTTAGCCAGGGGTAGCACAGATACGCAGTATTTT
.	TRBV19	few	TRBJ1-2	CASSPTTDRSYGYTF	TGTGCCAGTAGTCCCACGACAGATCGATCCTATGGCTACACCTTC
.	TRBV10-3	.	TRBJ2-5	CAISEGNREQETQYF	TGTGCCATCAGTGAGGGGAACAGGGAACAAGAGACCCAGTACTTC
TRBD1	TRBV7-9	few	TRBJ2-4	CASSLAGTGKNIQYF	TGTGCCAGCAGCCTGGCCGGGACAGGGAAAAACATTCAGTACTTC
.	TRBV6-1	.	TRBJ2-7	CASSESLRTYEQYF	TGTGCCAGCAGTGAATCCTTGCGGACCTACGAGCAGTACTTC
.	TRBV10-3	.	TRBJ2-1	CATGSYNEQFF	TGTGCCACCGGCTCCTACAATGAGCAGTTCTTC
TRBD1	TRBV30	.	TRBJ2-1	CAWSVLRTGAGEQFF	TGTGCCTGGAGTGTTTTGAGGACAGGGGCCGGTGAGCAGTTCTTC
.	TRBV19	.	TRBJ2-7	CASSTQGPLFYEQYF	TGTGCCAGTAGTACGCAGGGCCCCCTTTTCTACGAGCAGTACTTC
.	TRBV6-1	few	TRBJ2-7	CASSPYRRGYEQYF	TGTGCCAGCAGCCCTTATCGTAGGGGCTACGAGCAGTACTTC
.	TRBV19	.	TRBJ1-5	CASSPHRDQPQHF	TGTGCCAGTAGTCCCCACAGGGATCAGCCCCAGCATTTT
TRBD1	TRBV7-9	.	TRBJ1-2	CASSLAPTGGNGYTF	TGTGCCAGCAGCTTGGCCCCTACAGGGGGTAACGGCTACACCTTC
TRBD1	TRBV6-5	.	TRBJ1-3	CASSYIGQGLDTIYF	TGTGCCAGCAGTTACATAGGACAGGGGTTGGACACCATATATTTT
TRBD1	TRBV4-1	few	TRBJ2-1	CASRLDRDLYYEQFF	TGCGCCAGCAGACTTGACAGGGACCTTTACTATGAGCAGTTCTTC
TRBD1	TRBV11-2	few	TRBJ2-1	CASSLGTGVAARDYNEQFF	TGTGCCAGCAGCTTAGGGACAGGGGTTGCAGCGAGGGACTACAATGAGCAGTTCTTC
.	TRBV6-6	few	TRBJ2-2	CASSTRGELFF	TGTGCCAGCAGCACGAGGGGGGAGCTGTTTTTT